What follows are 18 T cell receptor beta chains derived from one specimen sequenced in a study of T cells in Graves' hyperthyroidism and ophthalmopathy. Amplified TCR beta CDR3 regions came from RNA transcripts. A set of HTBI primers served as the primers for a first-round RT-PCR of the TCR CDR3. TCRdb used MiXCR to reprocess the multiplex PCR reads, holding one entry per CDR3 protein. Of 660,000 or so distinct CDR3 sequences listed, around 20% were seen once; the top ten hold under 35%. Sequencing was done on a sample of blood. Every receptor here comes from a man aged 25-45 years with Graves' ophthalmopathy.

The chain links TRBV30 to TRBJ1-6, with D tentatively TRBD1 (6 bases). Germline CDR1 reads GTSNPN; CDR2 reads SVGIG (reference sequence). CDR3 size: 15 residues. V was shortened by 3 bases and J by 4 bases, with 13 bases between the two germline ends. DNA of the CDR3: TGTGCCTGGAGAAGGGGGGAACGGTATAATTCACCCCTCCACTTT. This codes for CAWRRGERYNSPLHF.

In this sample, this clonotype turned up a few times. CDR3 sequence reads: CASSRSGQVAGNTIYF. In DNA form, the CDR3 reads TGTGCCAGCAGCAGGTCCGGACAGGTAGCTGGAAACACCATATATTTT. J is TRBJ1-3 and V is TRBV6-1, with 7 bases identical to TRBD1. CDR1 is MNHNS, CDR2 SASEGT, per germline. Trimming cost V 6 bases and J 2 bases; bases outside gene matches: 10. This CDR3 comprises 16 residues.

The V and J genes are TRBV6-1 and TRBJ2-1; D is perhaps TRBD1 or TRBD2 (5 bases each). The CDR3 has 14 residues. The germline CDR1 and CDR2 sequences are MNHNS and SASEGT. V was pared by 7 bases and J by 5 bases, with 15 bases between. The CDR3 sequence is CASTIRDQNNEQFF. The CDR3 bases are TGTGCCAGCACAATACGGGACCAAAACAATGAGCAGTTCTTC.

This rearrangement joins TRBV28 to TRBJ2-7; D call uncertain. Trimming took off 7 bases at V and 2 bases at J, with 15 bases between the two ends. The CDR3 loop spans 14 amino acids. Germline-derived CDR1 and CDR2 are MDHEN and SYDVKM. This CDR3 reads CASTPRRLAYEQYF. The CDR3 DNA follows: TGTGCCAGCACCCCAAGACGGCTGGCCTACGAGCAGTACTTC.

This clonotype was observed many times. The CDR3 bases are TGTGCCATCAGTGAGTCGGGGCAGGGCACTGAAGCTTTCTTT. This translates into CAISESGQGTEAFF. The chain combines TRBV10-3 with TRBJ1-1; possible D gene TRBD1, 5 bases. Trimming left V 0 bases short and J 4 bases short, with 9 bases between. The CDR3 is made up of 14 amino acids. Per germline, CDR1 ENHRY and CDR2 SYGVKD.

This clonotype turned up a few times. V is TRBV29-1 and J is TRBJ2-6; 8 nucleotides agree with TRBD2. Trimming cost V 3 bases and J 2 bases; bases outside gene matches: 6. This CDR3 contains 16 residues. Germline CDR1 reads SQVTM; CDR2 reads ANQGSEA. The DNA for the CDR3 is TGCAGCGTTGAGGGGCGGGAGGCTGCTGGGGCCAACGTCCTGACTTTC. Translating gives CSVEGREAAGANVLTF.

This chain connects TRBV20-1 to TRBJ2-1; no clear D gene. The germline V gene has CDR1 DFQATT and CDR2 SNEGSKA (reference sequence). This CDR3 has 14 residues. Trimming cost V 4 bases and J 2 bases, with 12 bases left between them. The DNA of the CDR3 is TGCAGTGCTAAGTCGGGCGGCACCTACAATGAGCAGTTCTTC. Translation gives CSAKSGGTYNEQFF.

This clonotype appeared many times. The genes are TRBV11-1 and TRBJ2-7, with unresolved D. Per germline, CDR1 SGHAT and CDR2 FQDESV (reference sequence). Trimming pared 0 bases from V and 2 bases from J, leaving 5 bases between. The CDR3 extends over 13 amino acids. The CDR3 loop reads CASSLALAYEQYF. The CDR3 DNA reads as TGTGCCAGCAGCTTAGCGCTAGCCTACGAGCAGTACTTC.

The chain is built from TRBV20-1 and TRBJ1-1; the D is unclear. Germline CDR1 reads DFQATT; CDR2 reads SNEGSKA (reference sequence). The CDR3 runs 12 residues. Between the trimmed V and J ends, which lost 6 bases and 1 base, there was a span of 9 bases. CDR3 bases: TGCAGTGCCACTTTTAGGAACACTGAAGCTTTCTTT. It codes for CSATFRNTEAFF.

This clonotype was seen only a few times. The V and J genes are TRBV6-1 and TRBJ2-7; the D is unclear. The germline gives CDR1 MNHNS, CDR2 SASEGT. This CDR3 spans 19 amino acids. The V and J ends lost 5 bases and 5 bases respectively, with 31 bases between them. CDR3 in amino acids: CASSNAFHLGRRETDEQYF. In DNA form, the CDR3 reads TGTGCCAGCAGTAATGCATTCCACCTAGGGCGGAGAGAGACGGACGAGCAGTACTTC.

In this sample, this clonotype turned up a few times. This sequence joins TRBV4-1 and TRBJ2-2; D gene uncertain. Trimming pared 4 bases from V and 6 bases from J, leaving 9 bases between. The CDR3 has 13 amino acids. CDR1 MGHRA and CDR2 YSYEKL come from the germline V gene. The CDR3 sequence: CASSPLWAGELFF. DNA for the CDR3: TGCGCCAGCAGCCCCCTTTGGGCCGGGGAGCTGTTTTTT.

This rearrangement joins TRBV19 to TRBJ2-1; perhaps TRBD2 as D (6 bases). V gave up 0 bases and J gave up 0 bases, with 18 bases separating them. There are 19 residues in the CDR3. CDR1 is LNHDA and CDR2 is SQIVND in the germline V gene (reference sequence). CDR3 amino acids: CASSIDSSRDRPSYNEQFF. CDR3 DNA: TGTGCCAGTAGTATAGATAGTTCGCGGGACCGTCCCTCCTACAATGAGCAGTTCTTC. The complete variable domain, with remaining parts taken from reference TRBV19 and TRBJ2-1, reads DGGITQSPKYLFRKEGQNVTLSCEQNLNHDAMYWYRQDPGQGLRLIYYSQIVNDFQKGDIAEGYSVSREKKESFPLTVTSAQKNPTAFYLCASSIDSSRDRPSYNEQFFGPGTRLTVL.

The chain links TRBV7-9 to TRBJ2-3; D is perhaps TRBD1 (5 bases). Between the trimmed V and J ends, which lost 0 bases and 5 bases, there was a span of 12 bases. CDR1 and CDR2 (germline): SEHNR, FQNEAQ (reference sequence). The length of the CDR3 is 15 residues. For the CDR3, the DNA is TGTGCCAGCAGCTTAGCAGGGGCGTTTGGAGATACGCAGTATTTT. Translating gives CASSLAGAFGDTQYF.

This clonotype has a handful of counts. The rearrangement joins TRBV20-1 to TRBJ1-1; possibly TRBD1 for D (6 bases). The CDR3 has 15 amino acids. V lost 0 bases and J 1 base, leaving 12 bases between the germline ends. Germline values: CDR1 DFQATT, CDR2 SNEGSKA (reference sequence). DNA for the CDR3: TGCAGTGCTAGAGATCAAGAGGGGGGGAACACTGAAGCTTTCTTT. The encoded protein is CSARDQEGGNTEAFF.

This chain links TRBV4-1 with TRBJ1-1; D unresolved. With 3 bases removed from V and 1 base from J, the gap between germline ends came to 12 bases. In germline, CDR1 is MGHRA, CDR2 YSYEKL. CDR3 length equals 15 residues. CDR3 region: CASSHGWAANTEAFF. CDR3 DNA: TGCGCCAGCAGCCACGGTTGGGCAGCGAACACTGAAGCTTTCTTT.

V usage is TRBV12-3 or TRBV12-4 and J usage is TRBJ2-7, with 10 positions matching TRBD2. V was clipped by 3 bases and J by 3 bases; unmatched bases: 8. The CDR3 loop spans 16 amino acids. CDR3 bases: TGTGCCAGCAGTTTGACCAGAGCGGGAGGGCTCTACGAGCAGTACTTC. Residues: CASSLTRAGGLYEQYF.

Many counts were recorded for this clonotype. One junction end does not reproduce the germline sequence, and a read error may be involved. This chain joins TRBV5-1 and TRBJ2-1, with 9 bases fitting TRBD1. The CDR3 runs to 15 residues. Germline assignment: CDR1 SGHRS and CDR2 YFSETQ. DNA for the CDR3: TGTGCCAGCAGCCAGGGACAGGGATCCTACAATGAGCAGTTCTTC. Encoded protein: CASSQGQGSYNEQFF.

The chain combines TRBV28 with TRBJ2-7; 9 bases align to TRBD2. CDR1 MDHEN and CDR2 SYDVKM come from the germline V gene. This CDR3 is 15 amino acids long. The V gene end was trimmed by 4 bases and the J gene end by 3 bases; junction bases not matched to a gene: 7. The CDR3, as DNA: TGTGCCAGCAGTTCCCCCGGGACTAGCATCTACGAGCAGTACTTC. Its protein is CASSSPGTSIYEQYF.